Listed below are T cell receptor beta chains from one sample, sequenced in a study of monozygotic twins with cystic fibrosis. Generated by immunoSEQ multiplex PCR, the TCRdb table keeps only in-frame clones and is missing some. This sample has tens of thousands of clones, with 84% found just once. The sequenced sample consisted of blood. These receptors originate from a girl aged 2-10 years with cystic fibrosis. The CDR3 runs from the conserved cysteine through the conserved F or W. A D gene is named only where the DNA matches it firmly. Not all rows give a size; the values are once, few, many and, for expanded clones, a class.

d_call j_call v_call clone_size cdr3_nt cdr3_aa
NA TRBJ1-3 TRBV7-3 NA TGTGCCAGCAGCTCGGACAGCCGACCGGGAAACACCATATATTTT CASSSDSRPGNTIYF
NA TRBJ2-6 TRBV19 few TGTGCCAGTAGTATCGTCGCTGGTTGGGGGGCCAACGTCCTGACTTTC CASSIVAGWGANVLTF
TRBD1 TRBJ1-2 TRBV9 NA TGTGCCAGCAGCGTAGAGCGGACAGGGTTCTATGGCTACACCTTC CASSVERTGFYGYTF
TRBD1 TRBJ1-2 TRBV29-1 NA TGCAGCGTTGGATCCCCCCGCAGGGGGCACACCTTC CSVGSPRRGHTF
NA TRBJ1-3 TRBV30 once TGTGCCTGGACAACCGTCCTGGGCAGGGCGTCTGGAAACACCATATATTTT CAWTTVLGRASGNTIYF
NA TRBJ2-3 TRBV5-6 NA TGTGCCAGCAGCCCCCGCGGGATCCTCACGCAGTATTTT CASSPRGILTQYF
NA TRBJ2-7 TRBV2 NA TGTGCCAGCAGTGAACGCGGACAGACCTACGAGCAGTACTTC CASSERGQTYEQYF
NA TRBJ1-3 TRBV20-1 NA TGCAGTGCTCCCCAAGCTTCCACCATATATTTT CSAPQASTIYF
NA TRBJ1-4 TRBV16 NA TGTGCCAGCAGCCAGAGAATCGCAACTAATGAAAAACTGTTTTTT CASSQRIATNEKLFF
NA TRBJ1-2 TRBV2 once TGTGCCAGCAGGGCCGTACCCCATGGCTACACCTTC CASRAVPHGYTF
NA TRBJ2-1 TRBV4-3 NA TGCGCCAGCAGCCAAGATCCACCCGGGGCTAGCGCGTACAATGAGCAGTTCTTC CASSQDPPGASAYNEQFF
NA TRBJ2-7 TRBV15 NA TGTGCCACCAGCAGAGACGGGGTCCCCTACGAGCAGTACTTC CATSRDGVPYEQYF
TRBD2 TRBJ2-3 TRBV5-4 NA TGTGCCAGCAGCCTCGGGGGGACAGATACGCAGTATTTT CASSLGGTDTQYF
NA TRBJ2-1 TRBV5-4 once TGTGCCAGCAGCTTGGCAACAGGTTCGTTGGAGCAGTTCTTC CASSLATGSLEQFF
TRBD2 TRBJ2-3 TRBV29-1 NA TGCAGCGTTGTGAAGCGGGGGGGCGCGCCAGATACGCAGTATTTT CSVVKRGGAPDTQYF
NA TRBJ2-5 TRBV30 NA TGTGCCTGGAGTGTACGGCAGGAAGAGACCCAGTACTTC CAWSVRQEETQYF
NA TRBJ2-2 TRBV6-5 NA TGTGCCAGCAGTTACTCGCAGGGGGGCGGGGAGCTGTTTTTT CASSYSQGGGELFF
NA TRBJ1-1 TRBV2 NA TGTGCCAGCAGCGCCGGCCGGAACACTGAAGCTTTCTTT CASSAGRNTEAFF
NA TRBJ1-5 TRBV4-1 NA TGCGCCAGCAGCCAAGAAAAGGATCAGCCCCAGCATTTT CASSQEKDQPQHF
NA TRBJ1-1 TRBV29-1 NA TGCAGCGTTGAAGATCTCCAGGGCATGAACACTGAAGCTTTCTTT CSVEDLQGMNTEAFF
NA TRBJ1-1 TRBV9 NA TGTGCCAGCAGCGTAGTTCCGTTCGGGAACACTGAAGCTTTCTTT CASSVVPFGNTEAFF
TRBD2 TRBJ2-1 TRBV19 NA TGTGCCAGTAGGGACGGGGGGGACAATGAGCAGTTCTTC CASRDGGDNEQFF
TRBD1 TRBJ1-2 TRBV7-9 few TGTGCCAGCAGCTCCCGACAGGGGGCAATGGGTGGCTACACCTTC CASSSRQGAMGGYTF
NA TRBJ2-7 TRBV9 NA TGTGCCGTCTCAGACAGCTCCTACGAGCAGTACTTC CAVSDSSYEQYF
NA TRBJ2-1 TRBV30 NA TGTGCCTGGAGTTATAGCTCCTACAATGAGCAGTTCTTC CAWSYSSYNEQFF
NA TRBJ2-7 TRBV27 NA TGTGCCAGCAGTTTAGACAGGTTACCGGGGGAGCAGTACTTC CASSLDRLPGEQYF
NA TRBJ1-2 TRBV7-2 NA TGTGCCAGCAACACCCCACCCGGTGGCTACACCTTC CASNTPPGGYTF
NA TRBJ1-5 TRBV6-1 few TGTGCCAGCAGTGAATTTGGTGGGGCAGTCAATCAGCCCCAGCATTTT CASSEFGGAVNQPQHF
TRBD1 TRBJ2-7 TRBV11-2 few TGTGCCAGCAGCGCAGGGCTGACAGGGGGAGGATACGAGCAGTACTTC CASSAGLTGGGYEQYF
NA TRBJ2-1 TRBV4-2 NA TGTGCCAGCAGCCAAGAGGACGGGTTTAATGAGCAGTTCTTC CASSQEDGFNEQFF
TRBD2 TRBJ2-5 TRBV18 NA TGTGCCAGCTCACCGCGGACTAGCGGGGCACAAGAGACCCAGTACTTC CASSPRTSGAQETQYF
NA TRBJ2-7 TRBV7-2 NA TGTGCCAGCAGCGCCTACAACTACGAGCAGTACTTC CASSAYNYEQYF
NA TRBJ2-7 TRBV11-2 NA TGTGCCAGCAGCCGAGGACAGTTCTACGAGCAGTACTTC CASSRGQFYEQYF
NA TRBJ2-1 TRBV2 NA TGTGCCAGCTCTCTGAGCGGATACAATGAGCAGTTCTTC CASSLSGYNEQFF
NA TRBJ1-5 TRBV29-1 NA TGCAGCCTACGGACGTCCGGGGATAGCAATCAGCCCCAGCATTTT CSLRTSGDSNQPQHF
NA TRBJ2-4 TRBV30 NA TGTGCCTGGAGTGTAGATCCCCATCCCTTAGCCAAAAACATTCAGTACTTC CAWSVDPHPLAKNIQYF
NA TRBJ2-7 TRBV5-6 NA TGTGCCAGCAACATGAGGCGGGTACCCTACGAGCAGTACTTC CASNMRRVPYEQYF
NA TRBJ2-7 TRBV30 NA TGTGCCTGGAGCGCCCCGGGGCAGGCTAGATACGAGCAGTACTTC CAWSAPGQARYEQYF
TRBD1 TRBJ1-1 TRBV4-2 NA TGTGCCAGCAGCATGTGGACAGGGGGTTATGAAGCTTTCTTT CASSMWTGGYEAFF
TRBD1 TRBJ1-2 TRBV19 NA TGTGCCAGTAGTAGGGGGGACAGACCTTCAAACTATGGCTACACCTTC CASSRGDRPSNYGYTF
NA TRBJ1-4 TRBV25-1 NA TGTGCCAGCAGTGTTGCCCACCGTCAGGCTGATGAAAAACTGTTTTTT CASSVAHRQADEKLFF
NA TRBJ1-5 TRBV7-7 NA TGTGCCAGCAGCCCCCAGAGGGATCAGCCCCAGCATTTT CASSPQRDQPQHF
NA TRBJ2-5 TRBV27 NA TGTGCCAGCAGGCGCCGCGGGGCGGGGAGCCAAGAGACCCAGTACTTC CASRRRGAGSQETQYF
NA TRBJ1-4 TRBV9 few TGTGCCAGCAGCGTAGAGGGACGGGCAACTAATGAAAAACTGTTTTTT CASSVEGRATNEKLFF
NA TRBJ1-2 TRBV14 few TGTGCCAGCAGCCAAGTGGGGACTGGTGGCTACACCTTC CASSQVGTGGYTF
NA TRBJ2-2 TRBV7-9 NA TGTGCCAGCAGCCCCGTGCCCCGTAACACCGGGGAGCTGTTTTTT CASSPVPRNTGELFF
NA TRBJ1-3 TRBV4-1 NA TGCGCCAGCAGCCAAGACGAGGGCACGGGGAGAACTGGAAACACCATATATTTT CASSQDEGTGRTGNTIYF
NA TRBJ1-2 TRBV30 once TGTGCCTGGACCCAGACAGAGGCTGGCTACACCTTC CAWTQTEAGYTF
NA TRBJ1-4 TRBV2 NA TGTGCCAGCATGAGGGCAACTAATGAAAAACTGTTTTTT CASMRATNEKLFF
NA TRBJ1-2 TRBV19 NA TGTGCCAGTTTCCACACCCCAACGACAGTTAACTATGGCTACACCTTC CASFHTPTTVNYGYTF
TRBD1 TRBJ1-2 TRBV25-1 NA TGTGCCAGCAGTGAATGGAGACAGGGTAACTATGGCTACACCTTC CASSEWRQGNYGYTF
TRBD2 TRBJ2-5 TRBV5-1 once TGCGCCAGCAGCTTGGGACTAGCGAGGGTAGAGACCCAGTACTTC CASSLGLARVETQYF
TRBD2 TRBJ2-3 TRBV5-1 NA TGCGCCAGCAGCTCGACTAGCGGATACACAGATACGCAGTATTTT CASSSTSGYTDTQYF
NA TRBJ2-5 TRBV9 once TGTGCCAGCAGCGTATTGGCGGGCACCCAAGAGACCCAGTACTTC CASSVLAGTQETQYF
NA TRBJ1-1 TRBV19 NA TGTGCCAGTAGTCTTCCCACGGGGATTATAGCTGAAGCTTTCTTT CASSLPTGIIAEAFF